The rows below give T cell receptor beta chains drawn from one sample of a study of cytomegalovirus exposure and HLA in healthy donors. The assay was immunoSEQ multiplex PCR, and TCRdb's table has in-frame clones only and misses some. The profile shows 250,000 to 350,000 clones, 86% of them singletons. The sequenced sample was PBMCs. The receptors come from a man aged 35-49 years in good health and CMV-seropositive. Both conserved end residues are part of each CDR3. A D gene is named only where the DNA matches it firmly. Where a row states a size, it is once, few, many or the class of an expanded clone; other rows omit it.

TRBV5-6	TRBJ2-5	-	-	TGTGCCAGCAGCTTGGGGCCACCAGGGGAGACCCAGTACTTC	CASSLGPPGETQYF
TRBV7-2	TRBJ1-1	few	-	TGTGCCAGCAGCTTAGTCCAGGGAGGTGGAGCTTTCTTT	CASSLVQGGGAFF
TRBV14	TRBJ2-7	-	-	TGTGCCAGCAGCCCTTCTAGGGGCCTTTTCCACTACGAGCAGTACTTC	CASSPSRGLFHYEQYF
TRBV27	TRBJ2-1	-	-	TGTGCCAGCAGCCCTGCGGCATTCTACAATGAGCAGTTCTTC	CASSPAAFYNEQFF
TRBV14	TRBJ2-7	-	TRBD1	TGTGCCAGCAGCCGCGGACAGGGAAGAAGGGAGCAGTACTTC	CASSRGQGRREQYF
TRBV21-1	TRBJ2-5	-	-	TGTGCCAGCAGCAATAGGGGTAGGGAAGGGGAGACCCAGTACTTC	CASSNRGREGETQYF
TRBV7-3	TRBJ1-1	few	-	TGTGCCAGCAGCTCCCAACTTGACACTGAAGCTTTCTTT	CASSSQLDTEAFF
TRBV19	TRBJ2-1	-	TRBD2	TGTGCCAGTAGTATAGACCACCTTCTAGCGGGGAGAAGCAATGAGCAGTTCTTC	CASSIDHLLAGRSNEQFF
TRBV5-3	TRBJ2-2	-	TRBD2	TGTGCCAGAAGCTTGGGACTAGCGGGAGCATCGGGCGGGGAGCTGTTTTTT	CARSLGLAGASGGELFF
TRBV11-2	TRBJ1-1	-	TRBD1	TGTGCCAGCAGCTTAGGTACAGGGGCAGCGACTGAAGCTTTCTTT	CASSLGTGAATEAFF
TRBV6-5	TRBJ1-3	-	-	TGTGCCAGCAAACAGGGTACAAGAAACACCGTATATTTT	CASKQGTRNTVYF